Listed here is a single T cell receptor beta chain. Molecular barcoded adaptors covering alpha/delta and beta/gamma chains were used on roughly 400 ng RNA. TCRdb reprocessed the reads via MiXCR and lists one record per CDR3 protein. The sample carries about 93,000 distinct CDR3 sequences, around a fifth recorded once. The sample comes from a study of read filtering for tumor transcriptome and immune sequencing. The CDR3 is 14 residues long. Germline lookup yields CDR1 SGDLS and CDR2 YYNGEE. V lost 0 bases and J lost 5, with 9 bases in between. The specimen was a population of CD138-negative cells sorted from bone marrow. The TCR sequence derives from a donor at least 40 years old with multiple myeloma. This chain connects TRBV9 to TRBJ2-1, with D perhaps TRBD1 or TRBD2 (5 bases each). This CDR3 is CASSVGGTHNEQFF. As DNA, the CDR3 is TGTGCCAGCAGCGTAGGAGGGACGCACAATGAGCAGTTCTTC.